This T cell receptor beta chain was sequenced during a study of T cell changes during pregnancy in multiple sclerosis. The germline CDR1 and CDR2 sequences are SGDLS and YYNGEE. Trimming pared 0 bases from V and 0 bases from J, leaving 9 bases between. CDR3 size: 16 residues. TCRdb keeps only in-frame clones here, not all; method: immunoSEQ multiplex PCR. The sample has about 24,000 clones; 80% to 90% are singletons. Sequences were derived from CD8+ T cells from peripheral blood mononuclear cells, sampled in the first trimester of pregnancy. The rearrangement links TRBV9 to TRBJ2-2, with D maybe TRBD1 (5 bases). This sequence originates from a female donor in good health, enrolled as a control in a pregnancy study. This chain's CDR3 is CASSVAQGPNTGELFF. The CDR3 DNA sequence: TGTGCCAGCAGCGTAGCCCAGGGCCCGAACACCGGGGAGCTGTTTTTT.